The next 28 T cell receptor beta chains were all read from a single sample in a study of regulatory T cells. The antigens these receptors bind are not known. Amplification used 52 TRBV primers and 13 TRBJ primers. Using immunoSEQ multiplex PCR, the repertoire was profiled, and TCRdb retains in-frame clones only, with some absent. The table has over 20,000 clones, roughly 88% seen once. General study results and limits: Hydrophobic residues at CDR3 positions 6 and 7 were enriched in conventional CD4+ T cells of CD3G-deficient patients.

What was sequenced was conventional CD4+ T cells sorted from blood. The receptors here all came from a child under 18 with CD3G deficiency.

This chain uses TRBV7-9 with TRBJ2-3; no reliable D call. CDR3 size: 16 residues. Trimming shortened V by 4 bases and J by 1 base, and 15 bases separated the two germline ends. Germline lookup yields CDR1 SEHNR and CDR2 FQNEAQ (reference sequence). The CDR3 protein is CASSWSQRGGTDTQYF. The CDR3 DNA sequence: TGTGCCAGCAGCTGGTCCCAGCGAGGAGGCACAGATACGCAGTATTTT.

The chain carries TRBV6-1 and TRBJ2-7; D is uncertain. Germline-derived CDR1 and CDR2 are MNHNS and SASEGT. The CDR3 is 11 amino acids. Trimming pared 2 bases from V and 9 bases from J, leaving 8 bases between. The CDR3 coding sequence is TGTGCCAGCAGTGAATTCCAGGCGCAGTACTTC. This gives the protein CASSEFQAQYF.

The V call is TRBV6-1, the J call TRBJ2-7; D might be TRBD1 (5 bases). The germline V and J ends were trimmed by 5 bases and 1 base, with 15 bases remaining between them. Germline-derived CDR1 and CDR2 are MNHNS and SASEGT. The CDR3 spans 15 residues. The CDR3 loop is CASSRRFTGSYEQYF. DNA for the CDR3: TGTGCCAGCAGTCGCCGGTTCACAGGATCCTACGAGCAGTACTTC.

This chain uses TRBV6-1 with TRBJ2-7, with D possibly called TRBD1 or TRBD2 (5 bases each). The CDR3 covers 15 residues. CDR1 and CDR2 (germline): MNHNS, SASEGT. The V and J ends lost 3 bases and 2 bases respectively, with 14 bases between them. The CDR3 nucleotides read TGTGCCAGCAGTGAGACGGGGCGGAACCCCTACGAGCAGTACTTC. Protein: CASSETGRNPYEQYF.

The chain recombines TRBV6-1 with TRBJ2-6; 7 bases are shared with TRBD1. The germline V gene has CDR1 MNHNS and CDR2 SASEGT. Trimming removed 8 bases from V and 4 bases from J; junction bases left unmatched: 8. The CDR3 loop spans 15 amino acids. This chain's CDR3 is CASRAGGTGANVLTF. DNA of the CDR3: TGTGCCAGCCGGGCAGGGGGAACGGGGGCCAACGTCCTGACTTTC.

J is TRBJ2-2 and V is TRBV28, with no clear D. The ends were cut back, 5 bases at V and 5 bases at J, with 15 bases in the middle. Germline loops: CDR1 MDHEN, CDR2 SYDVKM. The CDR3 spans 15 residues. This CDR3 reads CASSKRLLGTGELFF. The CDR3, as DNA: TGTGCCAGCAGTAAGAGACTCTTGGGAACCGGGGAGCTGTTTTTT.

V is TRBV6-6 and J is TRBJ2-3; 7 nucleotides line up with TRBD1. CDR3 length: 15 residues. Germline loops: CDR1 MNHNY, CDR2 SVGAGI (reference sequence). V dropped 4 bases and J dropped 2; count of bases not matched to a gene: 6. Here the CDR3 DNA reads TGTGCCAGCAGTTCCCCCGGGACAGCCACAGATACGCAGTATTTT. This gives the protein CASSSPGTATDTQYF.

The CDR3 sequence: CASSSGWRMGEQFF. In DNA, the CDR3 is TGTGCCAGCAGTTCAGGGTGGCGGATGGGGGAGCAGTTCTTC. This chain uses TRBV28 with TRBJ2-1, with TRBD1 as a possible D gene (5 bases). Germline values: CDR1 MDHEN, CDR2 SYDVKM. The CDR3 is 14 amino acids. V shed 4 bases and J shed 10 bases, with 17 bases lying between them.

This clone is a singleton in its sample. This sequence joins TRBV5-1 and TRBJ2-7; D is ambiguous. Germline-derived CDR1 and CDR2 are SGHRS and YFSETQ. V lost 2 bases to trimming and J lost 3 bases, with 6 bases between them. The CDR3 length is 12 residues. The CDR3 bases are TGCGCCAGCAGCTTAAATGGCTACGAGCAGTACTTC. Translation: CASSLNGYEQYF.

CDR3 residues: CASSLGGLAGFTYEQYF. The CDR3 coding sequence is TGTGCCAGCAGCTTAGGCGGACTAGCAGGGTTCACCTACGAGCAGTACTTC. The J gene is TRBJ2-7, the V gene TRBV11-2; 8 bases align to TRBD2. The trim removed 1 base at V and 2 bases at J, leaving 10 bases unmatched. The CDR3 sequence is 17 residues long. The germline gives CDR1 SGHAT, CDR2 FQNNGV. Combining the CDR3 with reference TRBV11-2 and TRBJ2-7 gives the whole variable domain EAGVAQSPRYKIIEKRQSVAFWCNPISGHATLYWYQQILGQGPKLLIQFQNNGVVDDSQLPKDRFSAERLKGVDSTLKIQPAKLEDSAVYLCASSLGGLAGFTYEQYFGPGTRLTVT.

The chain couples TRBV19 to TRBJ2-1; 9 bases are a match to TRBD1. Germline V gene data show CDR1 as LNHDA and CDR2 as SQIVND (reference sequence). V trimming: 3 bases; J trimming: 8 bases; junction bases outside the gene matches: 5. The CDR3 is 14 amino acids. The DNA for the CDR3 is TGTGCCAGTAGTATCCGGGGACAGGGAGATGAGCAGTTCTTC. This sequence encodes CASSIRGQGDEQFF. Together with reference TRBV19 and TRBJ2-1, the CDR3 gives the full variable domain: DGGITQSPKYLFRKEGQNVTLSCEQNLNHDAMYWYRQDPGQGLRLIYYSQIVNDFQKGDIAEGYSVSREKKESFPLTVTSAQKNPTAFYLCASSIRGQGDEQFFGPGTRLTVL.

J is TRBJ1-5 and V is TRBV28; TRBD1 aligns across 8 bases. The V segment lost 6 bases and the J segment 5 bases; nucleotides outside the gene matches: 9. The CDR3 consists of 15 residues. Per germline, CDR1 MDHEN and CDR2 SYDVKM. CDR3 in DNA: TGTGCCAGCAGCCGCAGGACAGGGAAAGATCAGCCCCAGCATTTT. It is translated as CASSRRTGKDQPQHF.

The count of this clone is one. The genes are TRBV6-5 and TRBJ1-1; a possible D gene is TRBD1 (6 bases). The CDR3 is made up of 13 amino acids. V was shortened by 7 bases and J by 0 bases, with 9 bases between the two germline ends. The germline CDR1 and CDR2 sequences are MNHEY and SVGAGI. CDR3 residues: CASKRGMNTEAFF. In nucleotides, the CDR3 is TGTGCCAGCAAAAGGGGGATGAACACTGAAGCTTTCTTT.

This clone was counted once. This chain uses TRBV28 with TRBJ1-1; tentatively, D is TRBD1 (6 bases). Trimming pared 6 bases from V and 1 base from J, leaving 12 bases between. The CDR3 runs 14 residues. Germline V gives CDR1 MDHEN, CDR2 SYDVKM. CDR3 nucleotide sequence: TGTGCCAGCAGCCTGGGGACACGGAACACTGAAGCTTTCTTT. It translates to CASSLGTRNTEAFF. The full variable domain, rest sourced from reference TRBV28 and TRBJ1-1, is DVKVTQSSRYLVKRTGEKVFLECVQDMDHENMFWYRQDPGLGLRLIYFSYDVKMKEKGDIPEGYSVSREKKERFSLILESASTNQTSMYLCASSLGTRNTEAFFGQGTRLTVV.

The chain couples TRBV10-2 to TRBJ2-5; 7 nucleotides align to TRBD1. CDR1 and CDR2 (germline): WSHSY, SAAADI. This CDR3 is 14 amino acids long. V shed 5 bases, J shed 5 bases, and the junction held 8 bases outside the gene matches. In DNA form, the CDR3 reads TGCGCCAGCAGTTTAGGGGGCGCCGGCGAGACCCAGTACTTC. As protein: CASSLGGAGETQYF.

The chain links TRBV13 to TRBJ1-4; TRBD1 is a possible D gene (5 bases). V was clipped by 5 bases and J by 4 bases, with 14 bases between them. The germline CDR1 and CDR2 sequences are PRHDT and FYEKMQ (reference sequence). The CDR3 runs to 15 residues. Written as DNA, the CDR3 is TGTGCCAGCAGCCGACGCAGTGGACATAATGAAAAACTGTTTTTT. As protein: CASSRRSGHNEKLFF.

The chain links TRBV18 to TRBJ2-7, with a weak D call TRBD2 (6 bases). From germline, CDR1 is KGHSH and CDR2 LQKENI. The CDR3 runs to 13 residues. Deletions cut 4 bases from V and 2 bases from J, with 9 bases between. DNA of the CDR3: TGTGCCAGCTCACGGGACTCTACCTACGAGCAGTACTTC. It encodes CASSRDSTYEQYF.

The genes are TRBV5-1 and TRBJ2-3, with 7 bases identical to TRBD1. Germline loops: CDR1 SGHRS, CDR2 YFSETQ. CDR3 size: 15 residues. Losses at the gene ends were 7 bases for V and 0 bases for J; bases not matched to a gene: 8. CDR3 nucleotides: TGCGCCAGCGGCCCGACAGGGACAAGCACAGATACGCAGTATTTT. Its protein is CASGPTGTSTDTQYF.

The V gene is TRBV18, the J gene TRBJ2-1, with a possible D match to TRBD2 (5 bases). Looked up from germline, CDR1 is KGHSH and CDR2 is LQKENI. V was trimmed by 6 bases and J by 9 bases, leaving 15 bases between them. The CDR3 totals 13 residues. The CDR3 is CASSSGTGSEQFF. For the CDR3, the DNA is TGTGCCAGCTCGTCGGGAACGGGGAGTGAGCAGTTCTTC.

Worth noting for this clone: The sample has other DNA sequences that encode this CDR3 too. The CDR3 nucleotides are TGTGCCAGCAGTTTATCTGGGGGAGGGGGCTACAATGAGCAGTTCTTC. Encoded protein: CASSLSGGGGYNEQFF. V is TRBV27 and J is TRBJ2-1, with a tentative D call TRBD2 (7 bases). CDR3 size: 16 residues. Germline assignment: CDR1 MNHEY and CDR2 SMNVEV (reference sequence). V was trimmed by 0 bases and J by 3 bases, leaving 12 bases between them.

The sample holds one count of this clone. CDR3 residues: CASKRDFSYEQYF. The CDR3, as DNA: TGTGCCAGCAAGAGGGACTTTTCCTACGAGCAGTACTTC. J is TRBJ2-7 and V is TRBV6-1, with D tentatively TRBD2 (6 bases). The CDR3 spans 13 residues. Germline lookup yields CDR1 MNHNS and CDR2 SASEGT. V was clipped by 7 bases and J by 1 base, with 11 bases between them.

Points on this clone: One end of the junction fails to match germline, which may point to a read error. The V call is TRBV10-3, the J call TRBJ2-5; TRBD2 matches at 7 bases. Germline-derived CDR1 and CDR2 are ENHRY and SYGVKD. This CDR3 is built from 12 residues. The CDR3 DNA reads TGTGCCATCAGTGAGTCGGCGGGAGTCTTGGACTTC. The encoded protein is CAISESAGVLDF.

CDR3 nucleotides: TGTGCCAGCAGTTTAAGGAGTCGGGGGTCGGGCAATCAGCCCCAGCATTTT. Protein: CASSLRSRGSGNQPQHF. The chain links TRBV28 to TRBJ1-5, with TRBD1 as a possible D gene (5 bases). The CDR3 contains 17 residues. V lost 2 bases and J lost 2, with 16 bases in between. The germline CDR1 and CDR2 sequences are MDHEN and SYDVKM.

The chain joins TRBV28 to TRBJ2-2; D perhaps matches TRBD2 (5 bases). This CDR3 contains 13 residues. V was cut by 7 bases and J by 5 bases, with 11 bases left in between. Germline lookup yields CDR1 MDHEN and CDR2 SYDVKM. As DNA, the CDR3 is TGTGCCAGCACCAGAGGACTGACCGGGGAGCTGTTTTTT. This translates into CASTRGLTGELFF.

This chain uses TRBV23-1 with TRBJ2-5; TRBD2 might be the D (5 bases). TRBV23-1 is given ORF status, its function remaining uncertain. V was shortened by 5 bases and J by 1 base, with 5 bases between the two germline ends. The CDR3 is made up of 12 amino acids. CDR3 DNA sequence: TGCGCCAGCAGTAGCGGCCAAGAGACCCAGTACTTC. Protein sequence: CASSSGQETQYF.

This clone has more than one count but fewer than ten. Distinct nucleotide sequences in the sample also encode this CDR3. The V and J genes are TRBV7-3 and TRBJ2-5, with 7 bases identical to TRBD2. V lost 1 base to trimming and J lost 4 bases; unmatched junction nucleotides: 0. Germline V gene data show CDR1 as SGHTA and CDR2 as FQGTGA. The CDR3 runs 13 residues. CDR3 region: CASSLREGETQYF. CDR3 nucleotide sequence: TGTGCCAGCAGCTTAAGGGAGGGAGAGACCCAGTACTTC.

A single count supports this clone. The V and J genes are TRBV28 and TRBJ2-1; 14 bases fit TRBD2. The V and J ends lost 6 bases and 9 bases, in that order; junction bases with no gene match: 7. CDR3 size: 15 residues. The germline gives CDR1 MDHEN, CDR2 SYDVKM. CDR3 nucleotide sequence: TGTGCCAGCAGCCTTGGGACTAGCGGGAGTAGTGAGCAGTTCTTC. This translates into CASSLGTSGSSEQFF. Drawing the rest from reference TRBV28 and TRBJ2-1, the complete variable domain is DVKVTQSSRYLVKRTGEKVFLECVQDMDHENMFWYRQDPGLGLRLIYFSYDVKMKEKGDIPEGYSVSREKKERFSLILESASTNQTSMYLCASSLGTSGSSEQFFGPGTRLTVL.

V usage is TRBV7-6 and J usage is TRBJ1-5, with TRBD1 as a possible D gene (6 bases). The CDR3 runs 15 residues. Germline loops: CDR1 SGHVS, CDR2 FNYEAQ. The V gene lost 2 bases and the J gene lost 7 bases, with 15 bases spanning the gap. The CDR3 DNA reads as TGTGCCAGCAGCTTACTGCGGACAGTCGGGCAGCCCCAGCATTTT. Translating it yields CASSLLRTVGQPQHF.